The clone carrying this T cell receptor beta chain was recorded a few times. The antigen remains unidentified. A read error may produce the germline difference seen at one junction end. Construction of TCR beta libraries was performed using quantitative 5'-RACE with molecular barcodes. TCRdb recomputed calls from the 5' RACE reads with MiXCR, one row per CDR3 protein. The sample consists of about 360,000 distinct CDR3 sequences, over 12% of them appearing once. This sample was included in a study of CD8 T cells in ankylosing spondylitis. Study-wide results and limits: There was a TCR beta motif, made of 7 to 9 highly homologous variants, that appeared characteristic of ankylosing spondylitis blood.

This TCR was sampled from a male donor with ankylosing spondylitis or in good health (not recorded which). The specimen was blood, either unsorted or a sorted T cell fraction (not recorded which).

CDR3 sequence: CASSGLTGLF. CDR3 nucleotides: TGTGCCAGCAGTGGATTGACAGGCCTCTTC. This chain connects TRBV2 to TRBJ1-2; D might be TRBD1 (6 bases). Germline CDR1 reads SNHLY; CDR2 reads FYNNEI. The CDR3 is 10 residues long.